This T cell receptor (beta chain) was retrieved from a study of T cell clones after liver transplantation (dated by TCRdb to between 2018 and 2020). Notes on the research overall: Samples were obtained from ITN030ST, a randomized trial in which withdrawal of immunosuppression was attempted within 2 years of liver transplantation. Donor-reactive T cell clones were identified using TCRbeta sequencing after a pre-transplant mixed lymphocyte reaction and were then followed in post-transplant blood. Third party-reactive TCRbeta sequences were also identified from pre-transplant MLRs to serve as an antigen-independent comparator for donor-reactive sequences. Three of the eight recipients were HCV-positive; the others were transplanted for non-autoimmune, non-viral indications. Subjects received no induction therapy and standard immunosuppression until randomization at 12-24 months post-transplant. Tolerance was defined as complete withdrawal of immunosuppression for at least one year without a rise in liver enzymes beyond twice the upper limit of normal. Blood samples were collected pre-transplant, pre-randomization before withdrawal, and post-randomization after either complete withdrawal or failed withdrawal. The studied cohort comprised 8 liver transplant recipients, 3 classified as tolerant and 5 as non-tolerant. Broader findings and caveats from the paper: After accounting for repertoire turnover, donor-reactive detection was significantly reduced in 7 of 8 subjects for CD4 and 8 of 8 for CD8. In a couple of subjects, low numbers of available donor cells limited the measurable donor-reactive repertoire. Since no allograft tissue specimens were available, donor-reactive T cells may have migrated into the graft instead of being deleted. Because of small, heterogeneous patient numbers and non-standardized post-transplant time points, the conclusions were only preliminary. Donor-reactive sequences decreased more than third party-reactive sequences, which suggests partial antigen-specific deletion that was not related to withdrawal success. A significant post-transplant decrease in circulating donor-reactive CD4 TCRbeta sequences was observed in most of the 8 subjects, irrespective of tolerance or HCV status.

Using immunoSEQ, frozen genomic DNA was subjected to high-throughput TCRbeta CDR3 sequencing, a process that included PCR amplification, mapping, bias correction and internal controls. On the study's bioinformatics: Productive rearrangements were kept, and unique TCRbeta sequences were defined by CDR3 nucleotide sequence plus V and J gene. For a sequence to be called donor-reactive, it needed a frequency of at least 0.01% and at least 5-fold expansion in CFSE-low cells compared with unstimulated pre-transplant cells. Per-subject minimum frequency thresholds, based on the lowest-template unstimulated sample, ensured at least 90% detection power. Repertoire turnover was measured by Jensen-Shannon divergence between the top 1000 TCRbeta sequences post- and pre-transplant. Two-sided Fisher's exact tests were used to test for changes in the detection of donor-reactive sequences. TCRdb took over this immuneACCESS table, retaining in-frame rearrangements with V and J assigned. Such tables are incomplete; in checked studies, under half of the missing clones stem from an unresolved V gene, and the remainder is unexplained. V and J calls and clone size come straight from that table; D and trimming were deduced from the DNA. The table for this sample lists around 77,000 clones; 75% to 85% of them were counted only once. Of the sample, 0.79% is held by the ten largest clones.

Unstimulated PBMCs, after thawing, were stained for CD3, CD4 and CD8 and then FACS-sorted into CD3+CD4+ and CD3+CD8+ populations. All 8 studied subjects were randomized to immunosuppression withdrawal. The Qiagen DNeasy Blood and Tissue Kit was used to isolate genomic DNA. Regarding this clone: It has no known antigen specificity. No base-level quality is on record; no much larger clone is a single base apart.

The source was CD4+ T cells from blood, collected 12 months after liver transplant. This TCR came from a human patient who received a liver transplant. After a transplant, some T cells may be of graft donor origin.

The bases are TGTGCCAGCAGTACACTTCGCTCCAACTTTAATGAGCAGTTCTTC. Its product reads: CASSTLRSNFNEQFF. The chain links TRBV9 with TRBJ2-1; the D gene lacks a confident call. A distance of 19 bases separates the germline ends of V and J, which lose 5 bases and 7 bases respectively. Reading from cysteine to phenylalanine, the CDR3 counts 15 amino acids. Only the CDR3 portion is preserved as DNA: 45 bases, with reading frame beginning at the first base. From a lookup of the germline V gene, CDR1 and CDR2 are SGDLS and YYNGEE. The full variable domain, completed from the reference TRBV9 and TRBJ2-1 proteins outside the CDR3, reads DSGVTQTPKHLITATGQRVTLRCSPRSGDLSVYWYQQSLDQGLQFLIQYYNGEERAKGNILERFSAQQFPDLHSELNLSSLELGDSALYFCASSTLRSNFNEQFFGPGTRLTVL.